The rows below give T cell receptor beta chains drawn from one sample of a study of T-cell memory formation after mild COVID-19. TCRdb reprocessed the 5' RACE reads with MiXCR, giving one entry per CDR3 protein. This sample carries 100,000 to 150,000 distinct CDR3 sequences, about 18% of them seen once, and the ten largest clones take approximately 4.7%. The specimen sequenced was PBMCs or a T cell subset sorted from them (not recorded which). The receptors derive from a man in his late teens or twenties who had mild COVID-19 (a few samples of this study predate the infection). Cell type and time point are not known. Each CDR3 is given with its conserved first and last residue. A D gene is named only where the DNA matches it firmly.

TRBV18	NA	TRBJ1-4	CASSPQSTATNEKLFF
TRBV2	NA	TRBJ1-2	CASEGGVYGYTF
TRBV19	TRBD1	TRBJ1-2	CASKGQDDEWYGYTF
TRBV20-1	TRBD1	TRBJ2-1	CSARLIGDRNNEQFF
TRBV7-2	TRBD2	TRBJ2-3	CASSANALAGGRDTQYF
TRBV18	NA	TRBJ1-1	CASSPTAGETEAFF
TRBV7-2	TRBD2	TRBJ2-5	CASSFGGALETQYF
TRBV5-5	NA	TRBJ2-1	CASSLGVQGEQFF
TRBV24-1	NA	TRBJ2-7	CATSGPLHARWQYF
TRBV2	NA	TRBJ2-3	CASRLETDTQYF
TRBV7-9	TRBD2	TRBJ2-5	CASSPSGGGETQYF
TRBV5-6	NA	TRBJ1-1	CASSLGGVFEAFF
TRBV4-3	TRBD2	TRBJ2-3	CASSQEPPSGGTDTQYF
TRBV7-2	NA	TRBJ1-1	CASSLGPTAGTEAFF
TRBV4-3	TRBD2	TRBJ2-5	CASSQDSSGRNFEETQYF
TRBV6-5	NA	TRBJ1-6	CASSYEGNSPLHF
TRBV29-1	NA	TRBJ2-7	CSATTVLYEQYF
TRBV6-2/TRBV6-3	NA	TRBJ2-6	CAGGSSGANVLTF
TRBV5-1	NA	TRBJ2-2	CASSFNTGLTGELFF
TRBV12-3/TRBV12-4	NA	TRBJ1-5	CASRGDRQPQHF
TRBV9	NA	TRBJ1-2	CASSVEVRGDYGYTF
TRBV10-1	NA	TRBJ2-5	CASSAGTVTQYF
TRBV5-1	NA	TRBJ2-3	CASTSGGFTDTQYF
TRBV5-1	NA	TRBJ1-1	CASSLVAVNTEAFF
TRBV4-1	TRBD2	TRBJ2-1	CASSQRGGGTFNEQFF
TRBV4-3	NA	TRBJ2-3	CASSQEGLVGDTQYF
TRBV10-3	NA	TRBJ1-5	CAIGGRQGNQPQHF
TRBV5-1	NA	TRBJ2-3	CASSQTPGEDTQYF
TRBV4-1	TRBD1	TRBJ2-2	CASSQGQGQTGELFF
TRBV4-3	NA	TRBJ1-4	CASSQGPRREKLFF
TRBV20-1	NA	TRBJ2-5	CSAYAGPLGGETQYF
TRBV4-3	NA	TRBJ1-2	CASSHLTGPNYGYTF
TRBV7-3	NA	TRBJ2-2	CASSLPSVTGELFF
TRBV2	NA	TRBJ2-3	CASIQEGDTQYF
TRBV18	NA	TRBJ2-7	CASSRDFNYEQYF
TRBV20-1	TRBD2	TRBJ2-5	CSALTGGAETQYF
TRBV5-1	NA	TRBJ2-5	CASSLLKAGEETQYF
TRBV7-2	TRBD2	TRBJ2-1	CASSSPPGLAASYNEQFF
TRBV6-5	NA	TRBJ2-3	CASSFDLTDTQYF
TRBV5-1	TRBD2	TRBJ2-3	CASSQISGGTDTQYF
TRBV5-1	NA	TRBJ2-5	CASGSIRTGETQYF
TRBV5-6	NA	TRBJ2-5	CASSQVGQGMTQYF
TRBV7-2	NA	TRBJ2-5	CASSLAGGNVQETQYF
TRBV12-3/TRBV12-4	TRBD2	TRBJ2-5	CASSPAGGWQETQYF
TRBV12-3/TRBV12-4	NA	TRBJ1-4	CASSFSAANEKLFF
TRBV7-9	TRBD1	TRBJ2-1	CASSSDRLGGEQFF